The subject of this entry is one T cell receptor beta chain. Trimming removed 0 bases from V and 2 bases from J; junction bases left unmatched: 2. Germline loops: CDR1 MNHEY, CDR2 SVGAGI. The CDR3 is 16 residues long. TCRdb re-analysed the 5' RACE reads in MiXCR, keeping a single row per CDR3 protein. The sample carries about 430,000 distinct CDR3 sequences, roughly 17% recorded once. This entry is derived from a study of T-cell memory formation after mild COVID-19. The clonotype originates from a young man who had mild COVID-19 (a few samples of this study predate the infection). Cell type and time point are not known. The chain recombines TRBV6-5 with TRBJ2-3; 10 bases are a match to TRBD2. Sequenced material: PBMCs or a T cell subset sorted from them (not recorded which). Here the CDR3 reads CASSYSSGGTTDTQYF. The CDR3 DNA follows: TGTGCCAGCAGTTACTCTAGCGGGGGGACCACAGATACGCAGTATTTT.